This T cell receptor (beta chain) derives from a study of metastatic and nonmetastatic thyroid tumors. At the level of the study: Across peripheral blood and tumor or nodule tissue samples taken from malignant and benign thyroid patients, the repertoires were compared with one another. Study-wide results and caveats: For both blood and tumor, malignant thyroid tumors reportedly showed significantly higher TCR beta diversity than benign nodules did.

Methods used by the authors: The authors used CDR3 differences across clinicopathological groups to build a distant-metastasis classifier for papillary thyroid cancer. TCRdb reprocessed the PCR reads using MiXCR. These V and J calls derive from TCRdb rather than the authors' analysis. This sample has 15,000 to 20,000 clones; 28% occur once, and the top ten carry about 11%. In germline, CDR1 is SGHTA, CDR2 FQGNSA. V was cut by 5 bases and J by 7 bases, with 15 bases left in between. The CDR3 is 14 amino acids. No treatment of any kind had been given to any patient before thyroid surgery. This clone was detected ten times or more. Its antigen is currently unknown. Other DNA sequences in this specimen translate into the identical CDR3.

Sequencing was performed on tumor tissue. This clonotype was obtained from a female donor with papillary thyroid cancer or a benign thyroid nodule (not recorded which). Some clones in this sample may be carry-over from other donors' samples. The chain carries TRBV7-2 and TRBJ2-4, with D possibly matching TRBD2 (5 bases). The CDR3 here is CASSHPSTGNIQYF. In DNA, the CDR3 is TGTGCCAGCAGCCACCCATCAACGGGGAACATTCAGTACTTC.